These 15 T cell receptor beta chains share one sample of origin, sequenced in a study of Graves' ophthalmopathy and Graves' hyperthyroidism. RNA transcripts were the template, and TCR beta CDR3 regions were amplified from them. The library came from an HTBI-primed first-round RT-PCR and a second-round multiplex PCR. TCRdb re-derived calls from the multiplex PCR reads in MiXCR, one entry per CDR3 protein. The table shows 1 million to 1.3 million distinct CDR3 sequences, with about 36% occurring only once. Input material: peripheral blood or thyroid tissue (not recorded which). The receptors derive from an adult man with Graves' hyperthyroidism.

This clonotype was detected many times. CDR3 coding DNA: TGCAGCGTTGGACAGGGGCTAATTAGGAGTGGCTACACCTTC. It codes for CSVGQGLIRSGYTF. The V call is TRBV29-1, the J call TRBJ1-2, with 8 bases identical to TRBD1. CDR1 is SQVTM and CDR2 is ANQGSEA in the germline V gene. The CDR3 spans 14 residues. J was trimmed by 7 bases and V by 4 bases; bases with no gene match: 11.

Points on this clonotype: This may come from a read error, since a much larger clone is one base off. The DNA for the CDR3 is TGCAGCGTTGAAGAGAGGACTGCCAGGTCCTACGAGCGGTACTTC. Its translation is CSVEERTARSYERYF. The chain uses TRBV29-1 and TRBJ2-7, with D possibly being TRBD2 (5 bases). The CDR3 is made up of 15 amino acids. CDR1 is SQVTM, CDR2 ANQGSEA, per germline.

V and J are TRBV5-1 and TRBJ1-2; D perhaps matches TRBD1 (5 bases). Germline loops: CDR1 SGHRS, CDR2 YFSETQ. The CDR3 contains 17 residues. The ends were cut back, 7 bases at V and 4 bases at J, with 26 bases in the middle. The CDR3 coding sequence is TGCGCCAGCCGCAGGACGGGTGATTGGGACTGGGGCTATGGCTACACCTTC. Translation: CASRRTGDWDWGYGYTF.

This clonotype has just a few counts. This rearrangement joins TRBV5-8 to TRBJ1-6; D gene uncertain. The CDR3 spans 13 residues. Trimming pared 3 bases from V and 9 bases from J, leaving 10 bases between. Germline CDR1 reads SGHTS; CDR2 reads YDEGEE. Written as DNA, the CDR3 is TGTGCCAGCAGCTCCCAGTTCCGTTCACCCCTCCACTTT. Its translation is CASSSQFRSPLHF.

To note about this clonotype: One end of the junction does not line up with germline, which may come from a read error. This chain links TRBV4-1 with TRBJ2-7, with 12 bases that match TRBD1. The germline V gene has CDR1 MGHRA and CDR2 YSYEKL. CDR3 length equals 15 residues. This CDR3 is CASSSRDRGQDEQYF. CDR3 coding DNA: TGTGCCAGCAGCTCCCGGGACAGGGGGCAAGACGAGCAGTACTTC.

This clonotype came up many times. The gene calls are TRBV25-1 and TRBJ1-6; D unclear. V was shortened by 6 bases and J by 2 bases, with 11 bases between the two germline ends. Germline values: CDR1 MGHDK, CDR2 SYGVNS. This CDR3 region has 15 residues. CDR3 amino acids: CASSPAGTYNSPLHF. The CDR3 nucleotides read TGTGCCAGCAGCCCTGCCGGGACCTATAATTCACCCCTCCACTTT.

The rearrangement uses TRBV7-2 and TRBJ2-5; TRBD1 agrees at 10 bases. CDR3 length equals 14 residues. Germline assignment: CDR1 SGHTA and CDR2 FQGNSA. In DNA form, the CDR3 reads TGTGCTAGAGACGGGACAGGGGTGCGAGAGACCCAGTACTTC. As protein: CARDGTGVRETQYF.

This clonotype was seen many times. V gene TRBV20-1 combines with J gene TRBJ2-5; 8 bases map to TRBD2. The J segment lost 5 bases and the V segment lost 5 bases, leaving 4 bases of the junction unmatched. Germline V gene data show CDR1 as DFQATT and CDR2 as SNEGSKA (reference sequence). The CDR3 has 12 amino acids. CDR3 sequence reads: CSARGGVETQYF. The CDR3 region has the DNA TGCAGTGCTCGGGGGGGGGTTGAGACCCAGTACTTC.

V usage is TRBV10-3 and J usage is TRBJ1-6, with unresolved D. This CDR3 comprises 13 residues. Germline CDR1 is ENHRY and CDR2 is SYGVKD. Trimming removed 8 bases from V and 3 bases from J, with 8 bases in between. Here the CDR3 DNA reads TGTGCCATCCGAACAGTCTATAATTCACCCCTCCACTTT. Protein: CAIRTVYNSPLHF.

V usage is TRBV9 and J usage is TRBJ2-3, with 7 bases that match TRBD2. The germline V gene has CDR1 SGDLS and CDR2 YYNGEE. The CDR3 consists of 16 residues. V lost 4 bases, J lost 3 bases, and 11 bases stayed unmatched. The CDR3 protein is CASSLFGGSSTDTQYF. The CDR3 bases are TGTGCCAGCAGCCTCTTCGGGGGGAGCTCTACAGATACGCAGTATTTT.

This clonotype was counted at least ten times. The chain has TRBV7-2 and TRBJ2-5, with TRBD1 as a possible D gene (5 bases). Trimming pared 4 bases from V and 5 bases from J, leaving 11 bases between. The germline V gene has CDR1 SGHTA and CDR2 FQGNSA. There are 13 residues in the CDR3. The CDR3 coding sequence is TGTGCCAGCAGCTCTCAGGGTCTCGAGACCCAGTACTTC. Its protein is CASSSQGLETQYF.

The chain joins TRBV2 to TRBJ2-5, with 9 bases that match TRBD2. V lost 8 bases and J lost 5; bases outside the gene matches: 12. CDR3 length: 15 amino acids. From germline, CDR1 is SNHLY and CDR2 FYNNEI. The CDR3 loop is CASALAVSGRETQYF. The CDR3 nucleotides read TGTGCCAGCGCTTTAGCAGTAAGCGGGAGGGAGACCCAGTACTTC.

CDR3 bases: TGTGCCAGCAGCTTGCTACAGGGACTGGAGACCCAGTACTTC. Its protein product is CASSLLQGLETQYF. The chain is built from TRBV7-2 and TRBJ2-5; D tentatively reads TRBD1 or TRBD2 (6 bases each). There are 14 residues in the CDR3. Germline V gives CDR1 SGHTA, CDR2 FQGNSA. Deletions cut 3 bases from V and 5 bases from J, with 13 bases between. The entire variable domain, with the rest obtained from reference TRBV7-2 and TRBJ2-5, is as follows: GAGVSQSPSNKVTEKGKDVELRCDPISGHTALYWYRQSLGQGLEFLIYFQGNSAPDKSGLPSDRFSAERTGGSVSTLTIQRTQQEDSAVYLCASSLLQGLETQYFGPGTRLLVL.

The rearrangement uses TRBV5-6 and TRBJ1-5; the match to TRBD1 covers 7 bases. The CDR3 is made up of 18 amino acids. The J segment lost 0 bases and the V segment lost 1 base, leaving 10 bases of the junction unmatched. Per the germline V gene, CDR1 is SGHDT and CDR2 is YYEEEE. CDR3 DNA sequence: TGTGCCAGCAGCTTGTGGGGGAAGGGACAGCCTAGCAATCAGCCCCAGCATTTT. Translation: CASSLWGKGQPSNQPQHF. Variable domain in full (rest from reference TRBV5-6 and TRBJ1-5): DAGVTQSPTHLIKTRGQQVTLRCSPKSGHDTVSWYQQALGQGPQFIFQYYEEEERQRGNFPDRFSGHQFPNYSSELNVNALLLGDSALYLCASSLWGKGQPSNQPQHFGDGTRLSIL.

Regarding this clonotype: It may be a read error: a sequence one base away is much more abundant. V usage is TRBV7-9 and J usage is TRBJ2-7, with 11 bases identical to TRBD2. CDR1 SEHNR and CDR2 FQNEAQ come from the germline V gene (reference sequence). V lost 5 bases, J lost 2 bases, and 8 bases stayed unmatched. This CDR3 has 16 residues. CDR3 DNA: TGTGCCAGCAGCGCAAGACTAGCGGGAACCGCCTACGAGCAGTACTTC. This gives the protein CASSARLAGTAYEQYF. Filled out from reference TRBV7-9 and TRBJ2-7, the complete variable domain reads DTGVSQNPRHKITKRGQNVTFRCDPISEHNRLYWYRQTLGQGPEFLTYFQNEAQLEKSRLLSDRFSAERPKGSFSTLEIQRTEQGDSAMYLCASSARLAGTAYEQYFGPGTRLTVT.